This entry lists 18 T cell receptor beta chains sequenced from one sample in a study of Ad26.COV2.S vaccination and SARS-CoV-2 variants. TCRdb's copy holds only in-frame clones and misses some; the assay was immunoSEQ multiplex PCR. Of about 280,000 clones listed, more than 70% were seen once; the top ten hold over 2.5%. Treatment here: about 20 received Ad26.COV2.S at low or high dose, single or two shots; 5 received placebo; per-sample allocation not given. At day 63 after the first vaccine or placebo injection, samples were drawn. Sample: peripheral blood, taken in a trial of Ad26.COV2.S vaccine versus placebo. These TCRs come from a person aged 18 to 59 who received the Ad26.COV2.S COVID-19 vaccine or a placebo.

This clone was seen a single time. The chain joins TRBV27 to TRBJ1-5; no firm D call. CDR1 and CDR2 (germline): MNHEY, SMNVEV (reference sequence). Trimming stripped 6 bases from V and 5 bases from J, with 11 bases between. The length of the CDR3 is 13 residues. The CDR3 sequence: CASSRSGHQPQHF. The CDR3 DNA is TGTGCCAGCAGCCGTAGCGGACATCAGCCCCAGCATTTT.

The V and J genes are TRBV7-2 and TRBJ2-3, with 7 bases identical to TRBD2. This CDR3 has 15 residues. The trim removed 4 bases at V and 1 base at J, leaving 5 bases unmatched. The germline CDR1 and CDR2 sequences are SGHTA and FQGNSA. The CDR3 DNA follows: TGTGCCAGCAGCTCCCAGGCGGGAGGCACAGATACGCAGTATTTT. This translates into CASSSQAGGTDTQYF.

The CDR3 region has the DNA TGTGCCAGCAGCCCCCGCGCGGGTAGGGGGTACACCGGGGAGCTGTTTTTT. Its translation: CASSPRAGRGYTGELFF. The rearrangement links TRBV21-1 to TRBJ2-2; whether TRBD1, the table's D call, matches the DNA was not checked. TRBV21-1 is a known pseudogene. The CDR3 has 17 amino acids.

The chain is built from TRBV3-1 (or the pseudogene TRBV3-2) and TRBJ1-1; D is perhaps TRBD1 (5 bases). This CDR3 has 18 residues. Germline CDR1 reads LGHDT; CDR2 reads YNNKEL (reference sequence). V was trimmed by 0 bases and J by 3 bases, leaving 20 bases between them. This CDR3 is CASSQEGDLGERDTEAFF. The DNA for the CDR3 is TGTGCCAGCAGCCAAGAGGGGGACCTTGGAGAGCGGGACACTGAAGCTTTCTTT.

V is TRBV7-8 and J is TRBJ2-7, with 8 bases matching TRBD1. The J segment lost 4 bases and the V segment lost 1 base, leaving 6 bases of the junction unmatched. CDR1 SGHVS and CDR2 FQNEAQ come from the germline V gene. The CDR3 sequence is 15 residues long. The CDR3 spells CASSLVPDRVYEQYF. The CDR3 DNA sequence: TGTGCCAGCAGCTTAGTCCCGGACAGGGTATACGAGCAGTACTTC.

This clone showed up just once. The chain couples TRBV6-5 to TRBJ2-5, with 8 bases aligning to TRBD1. This CDR3 comprises 14 residues. V gave up 8 bases and J gave up 5 bases; unmatched junction bases: 10. Germline values: CDR1 MNHEY, CDR2 SVGAGI. CDR3 in DNA: TGTGCCAGCGGCGGACAGGGCTTTGGCGAGACCCAGTACTTC. This encodes CASGGQGFGETQYF.

This clone was recorded only once. The genes are TRBV5-1 and TRBJ1-4, with D uncertain. With 4 bases removed from V and 4 bases from J, the gap between germline ends came to 8 bases. This CDR3 has 13 residues. Per the germline V gene, CDR1 is SGHRS and CDR2 is YFSETQ. CDR3 in amino acids: CASSEWVNEKLFF. As DNA, the CDR3 is TGCGCCAGCAGCGAGTGGGTTAATGAAAAACTGTTTTTT.

The chain joins TRBV10-2 to TRBJ1-1; D is possibly TRBD1 (5 bases). The length of the CDR3 is 13 residues. The ends were cut back, 7 bases at V and 4 bases at J, with 13 bases in the middle. In germline, CDR1 is WSHSY, CDR2 SAAADI. This CDR3 reads CASKIQGGTEAFF. The CDR3 DNA is TGCGCCAGCAAAATCCAGGGTGGCACTGAAGCTTTCTTT.

The V and J genes are TRBV5-1 and TRBJ2-7; tentative D call: TRBD2 (5 bases). CDR1 is SGHRS, CDR2 YFSETQ, per germline. The CDR3 covers 17 residues. The V end was cut by 0 bases, the J end by 2 bases, with 18 bases between. The CDR3 nucleotides are TGCGCCAGCAGCTTGGTCGGAGGACCACTTCCCCCCTACGAGCAGTACTTC. It is translated as CASSLVGGPLPPYEQYF.

The chain has TRBV30 and TRBJ2-2, with 8 bases identical to TRBD1. The length of the CDR3 is 14 residues. Trimming at V came to 3 bases and at J to 4 bases, leaving 4 bases not matched to a gene. Germline-derived CDR1 and CDR2 are GTSNPN and SVGIG (reference sequence). CDR3 loop: CAWSRDRTTGELFF. The CDR3 nucleotides read TGTGCCTGGAGCCGGGACAGGACCACCGGGGAGCTGTTTTTT.

This chain uses TRBV29-1 with TRBJ2-5; 14 positions agree with TRBD2. The V and J ends lost 1 base and 0 bases, in that order; junction bases with no gene match: 4. The germline CDR1 and CDR2 sequences are SQVTM and ANQGSEA. The CDR3 runs 17 residues. The CDR3 here is CSVEGGLAGGHQETQYF. Written as DNA, the CDR3 is TGCAGCGTTGAAGGAGGACTAGCGGGGGGTCACCAAGAGACCCAGTACTTC.

This chain joins TRBV13 and TRBJ1-2, with 7 bases matching TRBD1. This CDR3 spans 16 amino acids. With V trimmed by 1 base and J by 0 bases, 5 bases remained unmatched. CDR1 PRHDT and CDR2 FYEKMQ come from the germline V gene (reference sequence). CDR3 loop: CASSLEAGGANYGYTF. The CDR3, as DNA: TGTGCCAGCAGCTTAGAAGCAGGGGGAGCTAACTATGGCTACACCTTC. Full variable domain (rest looked up from reference TRBV13 and TRBJ1-2): AAGVIQSPRHLIKEKRETATLKCYPIPRHDTVYWYQQGPGQDPQFLISFYEKMQSDKGSIPDRFSAQQFSDYHSELNMSSLELGDSALYFCASSLEAGGANYGYTFGSGTRLTVV.

At least ten counts were recorded for this clone. This rearrangement joins TRBV27 to TRBJ2-7; 8 bases line up with TRBD2. CDR1 and CDR2 from the germline V gene are MNHEY and SMNVEV (reference sequence). The CDR3 totals 13 residues. V was pared by 4 bases and J by 2 bases, with 1 base of the junction left unmatched. CDR3 DNA: TGTGCCAGCAGTTGGACTAGCCCCTACGAGCAGTACTTC. Residues: CASSWTSPYEQYF.

The V and J genes are TRBV6-5 and TRBJ1-1; TRBD1 agrees at 8 bases. The germline V gene encodes CDR1 MNHEY and CDR2 SVGAGI. The V and J ends lost 4 bases and 4 bases, in that order; junction bases with no gene match: 2. The length of the CDR3 is 13 residues. For the CDR3, the DNA is TGTGCCAGCAGTTCAGGGGGCCTCACTGAAGCTTTCTTT. Translation: CASSSGGLTEAFF.

The gene calls are TRBV19 and TRBJ1-2; TRBD1 aligns across 7 bases. From germline, CDR1 is LNHDA and CDR2 SQIVND (reference sequence). V lost 3 bases and J lost 4; bases outside the gene matches: 8. This CDR3 has 15 amino acids. CDR3 nucleotide sequence: TGTGCCAGTAGTATTGGGACAGCGCGAACCTATGGCTACACCTTC. Its translation: CASSIGTARTYGYTF.

This clone was detected only once. The rearrangement links TRBV19 to TRBJ2-1, with 7 positions matching TRBD1. The CDR3 is made up of 14 amino acids. Germline V gives CDR1 LNHDA, CDR2 SQIVND (reference sequence). With 3 bases clipped from V and 3 bases from J, the junction kept 2 bases outside the gene matches. The CDR3 sequence: CASSMGTVYNEQFF. The CDR3, as DNA: TGTGCCAGTAGTATGGGGACAGTCTACAATGAGCAGTTCTTC.

The V call is TRBV12-3 or TRBV12-4, the J call TRBJ1-1; D gene ambiguous. The ends were cut back, 2 bases at V and 6 bases at J, with 10 bases in the middle. This CDR3 has 13 amino acids. DNA for the CDR3: TGTGCCAGCAGTTTAAATGATCGAGCTGAAGCTTTCTTT. Its protein is CASSLNDRAEAFF.

In nucleotides, the CDR3 is TGTGCCAGCTCACCAAGGGCGGAAGGGGATAGCAATCAGCCCCAGCATTTT. Translated: CASSPRAEGDSNQPQHF. The chain uses TRBV18 and TRBJ1-5; D is possibly TRBD1 (5 bases). In germline, CDR1 is KGHSH, CDR2 LQKENI. Trimming took 2 bases from V and 0 from J, leaving 14 bases between them. The CDR3 length is 17 residues. Complete variable domain (other parts from reference TRBV18 and TRBJ1-5): NAGVMQNPRHLVRRRGQEARLRCSPMKGHSHVYWYRQLPEEGLKFMVYLQKENIIDESGMPKERFSAEFPKEGPSILRIQQVVRGDSAAYFCASSPRAEGDSNQPQHFGDGTRLSIL.